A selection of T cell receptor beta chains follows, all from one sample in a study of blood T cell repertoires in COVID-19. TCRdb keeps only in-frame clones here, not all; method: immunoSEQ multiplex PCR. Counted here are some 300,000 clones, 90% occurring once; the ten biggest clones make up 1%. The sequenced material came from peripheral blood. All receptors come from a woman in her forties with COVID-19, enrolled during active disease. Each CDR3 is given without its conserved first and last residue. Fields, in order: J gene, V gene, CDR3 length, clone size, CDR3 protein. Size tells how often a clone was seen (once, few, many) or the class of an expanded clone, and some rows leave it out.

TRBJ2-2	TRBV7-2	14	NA	ASSLIAGVNTGELF
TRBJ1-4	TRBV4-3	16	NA	ASSQDGGQSWSNEKLF
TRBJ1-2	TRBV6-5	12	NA	ASSSLTGNYGYT
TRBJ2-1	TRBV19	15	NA	ASSVSRGGVGYNEQF
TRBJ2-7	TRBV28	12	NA	ASTWTQGSYEQY
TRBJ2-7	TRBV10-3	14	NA	ASSMREGPRNYEQY
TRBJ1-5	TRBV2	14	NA	ASSYNRGNGNQPQH
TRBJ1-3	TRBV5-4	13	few	ASSLQGNLGNTIY
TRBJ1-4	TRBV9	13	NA	ASSSTGQGGEKLF
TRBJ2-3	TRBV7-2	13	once	ASSPKLGLTDTQY
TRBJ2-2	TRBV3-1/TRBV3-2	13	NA	ASSQVPGQTGELF